Listed here is a single T cell receptor (beta chain). Its target is unknown. This specimen comes from a study of T cell responses to AZD1222 COVID-19 vaccine. General observations from the study: Among AZD1222 vaccinees, only 5 to 7 were seropositive at baseline. Donors skewed white British and female; clonal diversity was possibly underestimated. An increase in Spike-specific TCR breadth and depth was observed after two AZD1222 doses.

V was trimmed by 2 bases and J by 5 bases, leaving 6 bases between them. There are 12 residues in the CDR3. CDR1 and CDR2 from the germline V gene are SGHNT and YENEEA. Data came from immunoSEQ multiplex PCR; TCRdb stores just in-frame clones and leaves some out. The sample carries 150,000 to 200,000 clones, over 80% recorded once. The sequencing here drew on peripheral blood, taken 28 days after the second dose of the MenACWY control vaccine. The TCR was taken from an adult who received the MenACWY meningococcal vaccine as a control. The rearrangement links TRBV11-3 to TRBJ1-1; weak D call: TRBD1 (5 bases). The CDR3 sequence: CASSLKGTEAFF. CDR3 nucleotide sequence: TGTGCCAGCAGCTTAAAGGGGACTGAAGCTTTCTTT.